This T cell receptor beta chain emerged from a study of T cell responses to AZD1222 COVID-19 vaccine. On the study more broadly: Second-dose intervals near 4 or 12 weeks were combined.

The CDR3 has 14 amino acids. CDR1 is SGHKS, CDR2 YYEKEE, per germline (reference sequence). V lost 2 bases and J lost 6, with 14 bases in between. A note on this clone: What it binds is not known.

Data came from immunoSEQ multiplex PCR; TCRdb stores just in-frame clones and leaves some out. Here the sample spans about 130,000 clones, about 87% being singletons. Points from the study as a whole: Donors were mostly white British, more females; clonal diversity possibly underestimated.

The clonotype was recovered from an adult in good health. Here the sequenced sample was peripheral blood, taken on day 0 of AZD1222 vaccination. The chain carries TRBV5-5 and TRBJ1-1; D might be TRBD1 (6 bases). Written as DNA, the CDR3 is TGTGCCAGCAGCTTTTTGGGGGCGAGCCCTGAAGCTTTCTTT. Its protein product is CASSFLGASPEAFF.